This T cell receptor beta chain was sequenced in a study of blood T cell repertoires in COVID-19. The wider study: The cDNA or gDNA used as material had been derived from T cells, B-cell-depleted T cells, or PBMCs.

The CDR3 is 14 amino acids. CDR1 MNHEY and CDR2 SVGEGT come from the germline V gene. Deletions cut 2 bases from V and 6 bases from J, with 11 bases between. Produced via immunoSEQ multiplex PCR; TCRdb's table is partial and in-frame only. The sample records 87,000 or so clones, around 87% being singletons. The rearrangement joins TRBV6-2 or TRBV6-3 to TRBJ1-5; D ambiguous. The receptor comes from a human donor with acute or convalescent COVID-19. The donor label of this sample is uncertain. Sequenced sample: peripheral blood. CDR3 bases: TGTGCCAGCAGTTACCGGCAGGTATTTCAGCCCCAGCATTTT. Amino acids: CASSYRQVFQPQHF.